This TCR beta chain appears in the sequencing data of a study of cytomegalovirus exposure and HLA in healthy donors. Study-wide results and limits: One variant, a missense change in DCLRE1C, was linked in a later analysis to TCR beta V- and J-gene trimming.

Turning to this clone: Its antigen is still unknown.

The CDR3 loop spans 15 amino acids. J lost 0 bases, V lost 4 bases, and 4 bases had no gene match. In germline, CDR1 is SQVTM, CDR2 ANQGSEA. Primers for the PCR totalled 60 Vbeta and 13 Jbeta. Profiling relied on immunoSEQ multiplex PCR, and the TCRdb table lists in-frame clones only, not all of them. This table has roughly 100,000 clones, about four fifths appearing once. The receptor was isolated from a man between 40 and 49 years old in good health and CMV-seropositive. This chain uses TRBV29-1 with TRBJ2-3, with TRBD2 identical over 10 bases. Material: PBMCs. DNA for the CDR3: TGCAGCGTTGTACTAGCGGGGCCTAGCACAGATACGCAGTATTTT. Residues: CSVVLAGPSTDTQYF.